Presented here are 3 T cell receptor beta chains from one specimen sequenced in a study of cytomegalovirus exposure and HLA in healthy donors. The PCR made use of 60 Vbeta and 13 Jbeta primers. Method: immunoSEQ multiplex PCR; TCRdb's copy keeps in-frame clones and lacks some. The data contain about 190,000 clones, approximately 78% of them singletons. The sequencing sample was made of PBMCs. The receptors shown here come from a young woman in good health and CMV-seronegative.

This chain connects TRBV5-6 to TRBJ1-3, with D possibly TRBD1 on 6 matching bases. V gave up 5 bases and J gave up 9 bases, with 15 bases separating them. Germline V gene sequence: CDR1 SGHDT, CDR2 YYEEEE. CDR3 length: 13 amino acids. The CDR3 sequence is CASRPGHSSTIYF. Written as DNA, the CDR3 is TGTGCCAGCAGACCGGGACATTCATCCACCATATATTTT.

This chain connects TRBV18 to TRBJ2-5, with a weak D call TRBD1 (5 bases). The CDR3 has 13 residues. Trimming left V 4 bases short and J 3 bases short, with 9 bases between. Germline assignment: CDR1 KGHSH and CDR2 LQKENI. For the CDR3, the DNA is TGTGCCAGCTCACACCGACAGAAAGAGACCCAGTACTTC. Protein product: CASSHRQKETQYF.

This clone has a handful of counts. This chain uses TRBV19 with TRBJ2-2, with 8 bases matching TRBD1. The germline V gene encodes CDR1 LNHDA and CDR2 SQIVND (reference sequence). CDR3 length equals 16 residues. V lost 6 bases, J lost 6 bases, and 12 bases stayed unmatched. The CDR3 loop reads CASRAGGPQGSGELFF. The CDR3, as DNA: TGTGCCAGTAGGGCAGGGGGCCCCCAGGGTTCCGGGGAGCTGTTTTTT.